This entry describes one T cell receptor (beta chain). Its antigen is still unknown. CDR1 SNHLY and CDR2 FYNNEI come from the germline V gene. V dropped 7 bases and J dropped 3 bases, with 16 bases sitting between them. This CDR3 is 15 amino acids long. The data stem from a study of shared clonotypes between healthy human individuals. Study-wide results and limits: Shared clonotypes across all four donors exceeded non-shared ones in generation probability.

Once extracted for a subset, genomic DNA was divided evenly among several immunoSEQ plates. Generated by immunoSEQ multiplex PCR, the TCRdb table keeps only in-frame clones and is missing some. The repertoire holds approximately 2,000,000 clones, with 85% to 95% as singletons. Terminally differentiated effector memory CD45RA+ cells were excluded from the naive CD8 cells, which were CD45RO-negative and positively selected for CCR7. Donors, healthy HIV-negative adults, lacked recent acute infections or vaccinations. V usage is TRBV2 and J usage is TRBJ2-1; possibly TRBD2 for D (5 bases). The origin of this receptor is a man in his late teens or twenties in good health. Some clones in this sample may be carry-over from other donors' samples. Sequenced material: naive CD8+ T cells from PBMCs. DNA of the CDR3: TGTGCCAGCACTCCACCGAGCGGTCACTACAATGAGCAGTTCTTC. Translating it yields CASTPPSGHYNEQFF.